The subject of this entry is one TCR beta chain. The antigen remains undetermined. This entry comes from a study of CD8 T cells in ankylosing spondylitis. The study, taken as a whole, reports: In ankylosing spondylitis blood, a motif of roughly 8 highly homologous TCR beta variants appeared characteristic. Significant enrichment of disease-linked clones was reported in matched ankylosing spondylitis synovial fluid.

Quantitative barcoded 5'-RACE was used to prepare TCR beta libraries. TCRdb independently ran MiXCR on the 5' RACE reads; one entry per CDR3 protein. Of under 850,000 distinct CDR3 sequences listed, under 20% were seen once; the top ten hold around a fifth. Germline CDR1 reads KGHSH; CDR2 reads LQKENI. The CDR3 covers 13 residues. Trimming stripped 4 bases from V and 9 bases from J, with 10 bases between. The sequenced material came from blood, either unsorted or a sorted T cell fraction (not recorded which). The sequence was obtained from a male donor with ankylosing spondylitis. The chain joins TRBV18 to TRBJ1-6; D is ambiguous. CDR3 DNA: TGTGCCAGCTCACAATCCGGTTCTTCACCCCTCCACTTT. Amino acids: CASSQSGSSPLHF.